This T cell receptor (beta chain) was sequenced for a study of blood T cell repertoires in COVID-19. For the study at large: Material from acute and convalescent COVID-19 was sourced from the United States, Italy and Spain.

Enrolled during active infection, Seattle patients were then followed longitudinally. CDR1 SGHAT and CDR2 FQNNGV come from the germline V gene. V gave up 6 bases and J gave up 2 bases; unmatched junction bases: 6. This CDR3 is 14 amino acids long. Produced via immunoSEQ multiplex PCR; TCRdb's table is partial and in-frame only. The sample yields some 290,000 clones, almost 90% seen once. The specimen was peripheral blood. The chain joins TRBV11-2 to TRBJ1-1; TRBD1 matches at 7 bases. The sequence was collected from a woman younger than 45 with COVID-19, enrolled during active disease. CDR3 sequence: CASRADRVNTEAFF. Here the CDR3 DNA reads TGTGCCAGCAGAGCCGACAGGGTTAACACTGAAGCTTTCTTT. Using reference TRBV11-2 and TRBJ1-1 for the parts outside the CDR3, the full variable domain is EAGVAQSPRYKIIEKRQSVAFWCNPISGHATLYWYQQILGQGPKLLIQFQNNGVVDDSQLPKDRFSAERLKGVDSTLKIQPAKLEDSAVYLCASRADRVNTEAFFGQGTRLTVV.